Listed here is a single T cell receptor beta chain. Its target is unknown. The data were taken from a study of long-term antiretroviral therapy in people with HIV. General study points: Diversity measured after ART increased yet remained under transplant donor controls.

The libraries were made with immunoSEQ v3.0 at survey level. Sequencing was performed with immunoSEQ multiplex PCR; in TCRdb, only in-frame clones are kept and a portion is missing. The table has roughly 15,000 clones, over 70% seen once. V lost 4 bases and J lost 4, with 16 bases in between. The CDR3 consists of 15 residues. CDR1 LNHNV and CDR2 YYDKDF come from the germline V gene (reference sequence). The V call is TRBV15, the J call TRBJ2-5; D is possibly TRBD1 (5 bases). The sequence derives from a man aged 25-40 years with HIV. Specimen: unsorted PBMCs, collected approximately 14 months before starting antiretroviral therapy. The CDR3 loop reads CATSKNLQVRETQYF. The CDR3 DNA is TGTGCCACCAGCAAAAATTTACAGGTTAGAGAGACCCAGTACTTC. Variable domain in full (rest from reference TRBV15 and TRBJ2-5): DAMVIQNPRYQVTQFGKPVTLSCSQTLNHNVMYWYQQKSSQAPKLLFHYYDKDFNNEADTPDNFQSRRPNTSFCFLDIRSPGLGDTAMYLCATSKNLQVRETQYFGPGTRLLVL.